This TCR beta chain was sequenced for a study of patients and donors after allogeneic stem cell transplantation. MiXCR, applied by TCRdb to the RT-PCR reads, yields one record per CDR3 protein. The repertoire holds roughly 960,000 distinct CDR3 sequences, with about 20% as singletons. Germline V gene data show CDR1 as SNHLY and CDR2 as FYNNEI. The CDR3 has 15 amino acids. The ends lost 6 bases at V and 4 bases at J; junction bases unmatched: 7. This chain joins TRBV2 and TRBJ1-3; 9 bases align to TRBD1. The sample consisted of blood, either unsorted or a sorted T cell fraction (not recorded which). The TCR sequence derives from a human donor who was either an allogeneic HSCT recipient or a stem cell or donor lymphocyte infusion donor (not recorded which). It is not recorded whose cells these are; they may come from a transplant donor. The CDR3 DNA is TGTGCCAGCAGAGTACAGGGGGCGTCGGGAAACACCATATATTTT. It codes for CASRVQGASGNTIYF. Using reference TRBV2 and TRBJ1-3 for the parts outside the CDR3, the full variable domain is EPEVTQTPSHQVTQMGQEVILRCVPISNHLYFYWYRQILGQKVEFLVSFYNNEISEKSEIFDDQFSVERPDGSNFTLKIRSTKLEDSAMYFCASRVQGASGNTIYFGEGSWLTVV.